The text below deals with one TCR beta chain. The data were taken from a study of T cell changes during pregnancy in multiple sclerosis. Germline trimming cut 7 bases from V and 3 bases from J; bases unmatched to any gene: 7. The length of the CDR3 is 13 residues. Germline assignment: CDR1 SQVTM and CDR2 ANQGSEA. Measured with immunoSEQ multiplex PCR; TCRdb has only the in-frame clones, and not every one. The repertoire holds under 45,000 clones, roughly 91% seen once, with about 0.45% in the top ten. The sample consisted of CD4+ T cells from peripheral blood mononuclear cells, taken in the second trimester of pregnancy. This sequence was found in a female donor in good health, enrolled as a control in a pregnancy study. V and J are TRBV29-1 and TRBJ1-1; 8 nucleotides align to TRBD1. The CDR3 reads CSAATGVDTEAFF. The CDR3 DNA reads TGCAGCGCTGCGACAGGGGTGGACACTGAAGCTTTCTTT.